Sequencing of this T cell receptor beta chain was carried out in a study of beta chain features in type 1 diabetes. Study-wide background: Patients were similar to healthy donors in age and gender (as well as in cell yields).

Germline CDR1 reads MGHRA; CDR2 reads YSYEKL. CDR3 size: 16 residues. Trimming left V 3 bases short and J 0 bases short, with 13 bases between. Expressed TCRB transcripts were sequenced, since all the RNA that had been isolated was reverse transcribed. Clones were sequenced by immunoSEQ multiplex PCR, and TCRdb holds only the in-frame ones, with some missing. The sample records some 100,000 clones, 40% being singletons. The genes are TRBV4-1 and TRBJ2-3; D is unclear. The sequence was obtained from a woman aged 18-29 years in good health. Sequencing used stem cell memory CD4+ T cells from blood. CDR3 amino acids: CASSQFRETSTDTQYF. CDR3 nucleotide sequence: TGCGCCAGCAGCCAGTTCCGTGAGACTAGCACAGATACGCAGTATTTT.